The TCR beta chain under discussion was sequenced for a study of T cell repertoires in cytomegalovirus infection. Study background: HLA-C-restricted CMV epitopes, recently identified, and well-studied HLA-B-restricted ones were used by the study. From public TCR beta signatures came an indication of both CMV infection and matching HLA type. General study points: It was HLA-C-restricted CMV-specific TCR beta clonotypes that dominated the response ex vivo. Based on cumulative public TCR beta family frequency, carriers of CMV plus the relevant HLA were identified.

In TCRdb, the reads were re-called with MiXCR into one record per CDR3 protein. The sample yields under 500,000 distinct CDR3 sequences, about two fifths seen once. A single count supports this clonotype. The antigen is not known. V lost 7 bases to trimming and J lost 5 bases, with 12 bases between them. This CDR3 contains 13 residues. Source: cultured PBMCs, taken from culture after CMV antigen stimulation. The V and J genes are TRBV12-3 or TRBV12-4 and TRBJ1-5, with unresolved D. The sequence was obtained from a human donor in good health (CMV status not recorded). Some clones in this sample may be carry-over from other donors' samples. The CDR3 spells CASKSAADQPQHF. Written as DNA, the CDR3 is TGTGCCAGCAAAAGCGCAGCGGATCAGCCCCAGCATTTT.